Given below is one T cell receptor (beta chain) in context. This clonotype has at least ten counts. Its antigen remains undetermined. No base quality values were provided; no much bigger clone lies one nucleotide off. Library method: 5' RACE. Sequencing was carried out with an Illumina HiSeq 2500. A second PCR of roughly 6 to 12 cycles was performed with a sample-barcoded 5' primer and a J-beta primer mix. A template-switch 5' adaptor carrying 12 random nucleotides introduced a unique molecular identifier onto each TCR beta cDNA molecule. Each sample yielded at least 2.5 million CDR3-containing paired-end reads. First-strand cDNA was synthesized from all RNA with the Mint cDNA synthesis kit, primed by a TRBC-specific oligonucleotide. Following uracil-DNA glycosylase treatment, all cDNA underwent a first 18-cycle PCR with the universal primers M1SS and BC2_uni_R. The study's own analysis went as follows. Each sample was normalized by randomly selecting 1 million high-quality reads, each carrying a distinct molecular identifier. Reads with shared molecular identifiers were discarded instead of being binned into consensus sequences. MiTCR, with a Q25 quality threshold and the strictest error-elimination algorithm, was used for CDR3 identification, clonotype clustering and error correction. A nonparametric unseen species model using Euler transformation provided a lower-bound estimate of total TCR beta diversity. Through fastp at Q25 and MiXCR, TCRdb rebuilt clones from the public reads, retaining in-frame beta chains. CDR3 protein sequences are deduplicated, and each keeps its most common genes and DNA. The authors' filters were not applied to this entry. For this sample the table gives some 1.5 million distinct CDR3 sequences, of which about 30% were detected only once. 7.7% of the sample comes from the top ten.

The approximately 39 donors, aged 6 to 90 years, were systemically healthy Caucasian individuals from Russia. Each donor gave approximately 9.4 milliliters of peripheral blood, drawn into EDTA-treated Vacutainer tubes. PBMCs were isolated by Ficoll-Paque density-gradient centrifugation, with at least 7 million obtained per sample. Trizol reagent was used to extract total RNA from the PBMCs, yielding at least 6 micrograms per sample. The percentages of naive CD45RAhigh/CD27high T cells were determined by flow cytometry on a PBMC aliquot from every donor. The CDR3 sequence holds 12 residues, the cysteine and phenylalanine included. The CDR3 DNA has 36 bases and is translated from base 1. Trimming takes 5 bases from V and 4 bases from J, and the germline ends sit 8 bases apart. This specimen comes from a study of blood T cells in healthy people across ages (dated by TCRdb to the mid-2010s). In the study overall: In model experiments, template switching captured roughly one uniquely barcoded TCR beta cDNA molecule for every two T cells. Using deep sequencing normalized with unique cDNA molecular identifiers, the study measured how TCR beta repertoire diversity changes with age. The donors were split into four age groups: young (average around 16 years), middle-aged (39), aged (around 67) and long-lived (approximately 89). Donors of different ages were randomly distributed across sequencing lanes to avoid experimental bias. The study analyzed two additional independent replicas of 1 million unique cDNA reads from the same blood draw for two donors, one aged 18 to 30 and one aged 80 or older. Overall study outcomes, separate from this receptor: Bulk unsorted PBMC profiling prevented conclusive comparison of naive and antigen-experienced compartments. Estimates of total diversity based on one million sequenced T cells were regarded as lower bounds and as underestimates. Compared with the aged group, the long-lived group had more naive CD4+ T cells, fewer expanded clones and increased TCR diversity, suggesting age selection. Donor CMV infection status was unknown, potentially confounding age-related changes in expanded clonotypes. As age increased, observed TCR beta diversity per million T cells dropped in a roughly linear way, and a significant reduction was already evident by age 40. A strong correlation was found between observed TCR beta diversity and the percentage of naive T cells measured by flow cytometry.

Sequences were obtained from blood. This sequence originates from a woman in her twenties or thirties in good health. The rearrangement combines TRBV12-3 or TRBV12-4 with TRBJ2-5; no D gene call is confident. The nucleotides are TGTGCCAGCAGTGCTTCAATAGAGACCCAGTACTTC. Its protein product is CASSASIETQYF.